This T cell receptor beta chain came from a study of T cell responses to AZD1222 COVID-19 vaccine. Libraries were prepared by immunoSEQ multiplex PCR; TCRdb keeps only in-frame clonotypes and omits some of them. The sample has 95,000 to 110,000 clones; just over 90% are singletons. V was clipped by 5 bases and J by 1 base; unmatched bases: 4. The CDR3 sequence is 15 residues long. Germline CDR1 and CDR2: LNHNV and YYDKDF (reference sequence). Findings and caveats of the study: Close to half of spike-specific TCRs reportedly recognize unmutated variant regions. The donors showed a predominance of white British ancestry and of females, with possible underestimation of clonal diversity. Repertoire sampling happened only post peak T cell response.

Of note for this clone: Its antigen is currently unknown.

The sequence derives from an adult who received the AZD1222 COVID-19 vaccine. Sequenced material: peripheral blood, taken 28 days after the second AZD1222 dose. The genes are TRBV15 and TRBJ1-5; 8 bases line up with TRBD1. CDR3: CATSWTGRSNQPQHF. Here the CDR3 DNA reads TGTGCCACCAGCTGGACAGGGAGAAGCAATCAGCCCCAGCATTTT.